These T cell receptor beta chains were read from a single sample in a study of cytomegalovirus exposure and HLA in healthy donors. The data were produced by immunoSEQ multiplex PCR, yet TCRdb's version contains in-frame clones alone and is incomplete. The sample has 150,000 to 200,000 clones, about 80% seen once. The source material was PBMCs. These receptors came from a woman between 35 and 50 years old in good health and CMV-seronegative. Each CDR3 is given with its conserved first and last residue. Fields, in order: CDR3 length, clone size, J gene, D gene, V gene, CDR3 DNA, CDR3 protein. The D gene is left open where the match is weak. Size values are once, few and many counts, or a class for expanded clones, and some rows have none.

15,.,TRBJ1-2,.,TRBV29-1,TGCAGCGTCGCGGAATCGAACAGGGCTAACTATGGCTACACCTTC,CSVAESNRANYGYTF
18,.,TRBJ2-2,TRBD2,TRBV5-4,TGTGCCAGCAGCACTGGACTAGCGGGAAACGCGAACACCGGGGAGCTGTTTTTT,CASSTGLAGNANTGELFF
18,.,TRBJ1-4,TRBD1,TRBV7-2,TGTGCCAGCAGCTTAGTGGAAGGGGGCTATCCCCTTAATGAAAAACTGTTTTTT,CASSLVEGGYPLNEKLFF
15,.,TRBJ2-6,TRBD1,TRBV5-1,TGCGCCAGCAGCTGGGACAGGGCTGGGGCCAACGTCCTGACTTTC,CASSWDRAGANVLTF
14,.,TRBJ2-5,.,TRBV7-3,TGTGCCAGCAGCTTAGGGGGCGTACAAGAGACCCAGTACTTC,CASSLGGVQETQYF
12,.,TRBJ1-1,TRBD1,TRBV29-1,TGCAGCGTTTTTCGGACAGGGGGGGGAGCTTTCTTT,CSVFRTGGGAFF
15,.,TRBJ1-5,.,TRBV6-5,TGTGCCAGCAGACGCGAGAGGGAGGGGGGTCAGCCCCAGCATTTT,CASRREREGGQPQHF
14,.,TRBJ2-5,.,TRBV2,TGTGCCAGCAGTGAAGGGCGGAAGTGGCGGACCCAGTACTTC,CASSEGRKWRTQYF
13,once,TRBJ2-7,TRBD2,TRBV29-1,TGCAGCGTTGTCCGGGAGGGCCTCTACGAGCAGTACTTC,CSVVREGLYEQYF
14,.,TRBJ1-4,TRBD1,TRBV5-1,TGCGCCAGCAGCTCCGGGACAGGGAGTGAAAAACTGTTTTTT,CASSSGTGSEKLFF
15,once,TRBJ2-1,TRBD2,TRBV7-8,TGTGCCAGCAGCCCGACTAGCGGGAGGGCCGAGGGGCAGTTCTTC,CASSPTSGRAEGQFF
14,.,TRBJ1-2,TRBD1,TRBV7-9,TGTGCCAGCAGCTTTCAGGGGGAAGGCTATGGCTACACCTTC,CASSFQGEGYGYTF
15,.,TRBJ1-2,TRBD1,TRBV5-5,TGTGCCAGCAGCTTGGAAGGACAGGGATTTTATGGCTACACCTTC,CASSLEGQGFYGYTF
13,.,TRBJ1-1,.,TRBV6-1,TGTGCCACCACATCCGGCCAGGGTGGTGAAGCTTTCTTT,CATTSGQGGEAFF
16,.,TRBJ2-1,.,TRBV5-1,TGCGCCAGCAGCGTCGGGACTCTGAGCTCCTACAATGAGCAGTTCTTC,CASSVGTLSSYNEQFF
16,.,TRBJ2-5,.,TRBV7-6,TGTGCCAGCAGCGGATATCGGGACAAGGTCGCCGAGACCCAGTACTTC,CASSGYRDKVAETQYF
14,.,TRBJ1-1,.,TRBV13,TGTGCCAGCAGCTTAGCAGGGATCGCCACTGAAGCTTTCTTT,CASSLAGIATEAFF